One sample yielded the 31 T cell receptor beta chains listed below, sequenced in a study of OX40 agonist ivuxolimab in advanced cancers. This table comes from immunoSEQ multiplex PCR, and its TCRdb copy is limited to in-frame clones, with some not included. In the table there are about 89,000 clones, under 95% of which are singletons. The sample in question was CD4+ or CD8+ T cells sorted from blood, obtained in a trial of the OX40 agonist ivuxolimab. The origin of the receptors is an adult with an advanced solid tumor such as melanoma, head and neck, liver or kidney cancer.

V gene TRBV4-3 combines with J gene TRBJ2-7; D could derive from TRBD1 or TRBD2 (5 bases each). Trimming left V 0 bases short and J 1 base short, with 10 bases between. The CDR3 contains 15 residues. In germline, CDR1 is LGHNA, CDR2 YSLEER. CDR3 sequence reads: CASSQEPGSSYEQYF. The CDR3 DNA reads as TGCGCCAGCAGCCAAGAACCAGGGAGTTCCTACGAGCAGTACTTC.

This clone was picked up one time. The chain employs TRBV29-1 and TRBJ2-7; the D is unclear. Germline V gene sequence: CDR1 SQVTM, CDR2 ANQGSEA. The CDR3 contains 11 residues. V dropped 1 base and J dropped 5 bases, with 6 bases sitting between them. In DNA form, the CDR3 reads TGCAGCGTTGAAGTTATCAACGAGCAGTACTTC. It specifies CSVEVINEQYF.

This sequence joins TRBV20-1 and TRBJ2-3; no firm D call. The CDR3 covers 11 residues. Germline CDR1 is DFQATT and CDR2 is SNEGSKA (reference sequence). V was clipped by 6 bases and J by 4 bases, with 8 bases between them. The CDR3 DNA sequence: TGCAGTGCCAAACCCCCAGATACGCAGTATTTT. Residues: CSAKPPDTQYF.

This chain connects TRBV11-2 to TRBJ2-3; D is uncertain. Per germline, CDR1 SGHAT and CDR2 FQNNGV. Trimming left V 3 bases short and J 1 base short, with 2 bases between. The CDR3 runs to 12 residues. For the CDR3, the DNA is TGTGCCAGCAGCTTTGGCACAGATACGCAGTATTTT. It translates to CASSFGTDTQYF. The full variable domain, with the rest looked up from reference TRBV11-2 and TRBJ2-3, is EAGVAQSPRYKIIEKRQSVAFWCNPISGHATLYWYQQILGQGPKLLIQFQNNGVVDDSQLPKDRFSAERLKGVDSTLKIQPAKLEDSAVYLCASSFGTDTQYFGPGTRLTVL.

The chain recombines TRBV19 with TRBJ1-4; a possible D gene is TRBD1 (5 bases). The CDR3 runs to 14 residues. Per the germline V gene, CDR1 is LNHDA and CDR2 is SQIVND (reference sequence). V lost 6 bases and J lost 4, with 12 bases in between. CDR3 sequence: CASRRGGGNEKLFF. The CDR3 coding sequence is TGTGCCAGTAGAAGGGGCGGAGGTAATGAAAAACTGTTTTTT.

The J gene is TRBJ2-7, the V gene TRBV29-1, with D perhaps matching TRBD1 (5 bases). The V gene's germline CDR1 is SQVTM and CDR2 ANQGSEA. V was clipped by 3 bases and J by 2 bases, with 5 bases between them. The CDR3 contains 11 residues. The CDR3 sequence is CSVEGPYEQYF. In nucleotides, the CDR3 is TGCAGCGTTGAGGGGCCCTACGAGCAGTACTTC.

This chain links TRBV6-5 with TRBJ2-2; tentatively, D is TRBD1 (6 bases). The CDR3 length is 15 residues. V dropped 2 bases and J dropped 7 bases, with 14 bases sitting between them. The germline V gene has CDR1 MNHEY and CDR2 SVGAGI. The CDR3 DNA reads as TGTGCCAGCAGTTACGCCACAGGGTTTGGCGGGGAGCTGTTTTTT. It encodes CASSYATGFGGELFF.

The chain links TRBV19 to TRBJ1-1, with 11 bases identical to TRBD1. This CDR3 is built from 13 residues. The V gene end was trimmed by 8 bases and the J gene end by 4 bases; junction bases not matched to a gene: 3. Germline V lookup: CDR1 LNHDA, CDR2 SQIVND (reference sequence). Here the CDR3 reads CASGQGAVTEAFF. CDR3 nucleotides: TGTGCCAGTGGACAGGGGGCAGTCACTGAAGCTTTCTTT.

This clone appeared a single time. The V call is TRBV7-3, the J call TRBJ1-3; 9 positions match TRBD1. CDR1 and CDR2 (germline): SGHTA, FQGTGA. The V and J ends lost 5 bases and 2 bases, in that order; junction bases with no gene match: 10. There are 17 residues in the CDR3. CDR3 coding DNA: TGTGCCAGCAGCCCGATAACCCGACAGGGGGCTGGAAACACCATATATTTT. This sequence encodes CASSPITRQGAGNTIYF.

V usage is TRBV2 and J usage is TRBJ2-1, with no clear D. Per germline, CDR1 SNHLY and CDR2 FYNNEI. CDR3 length: 11 amino acids. Trimming removed 3 bases at V and 12 bases at J, with 9 bases between. The CDR3 nucleotides read TGTGCCAGCAGTGACCTCCTCCGGCAGTTCTTC. It translates to CASSDLLRQFF.

This chain connects TRBV11-3 to TRBJ2-1, with D perhaps given as TRBD1 or TRBD2 (5 bases each). The CDR3 totals 12 residues. Germline V lookup: CDR1 SGHNT, CDR2 YENEEA. V dropped 6 bases and J dropped 9 bases, with 12 bases sitting between them. This chain's CDR3 is CASSPSRGEQFF. Written as DNA, the CDR3 is TGTGCCAGCAGTCCCTCGAGGGGTGAGCAGTTCTTC. The full variable domain, with the rest looked up from reference TRBV11-3 and TRBJ2-1, is EAGVVQSPRYKIIEKKQPVAFWCNPISGHNTLYWYLQNLGQGPELLIRYENEEAVDDSQLPKDRFSAERLKGVDSTLKIQPAELGDSAVYLCASSPSRGEQFFGPGTRLTVL.

The V call is TRBV27, the J call TRBJ2-2; the D call may be TRBD1 or TRBD2 (5 bases each). V shed 9 bases and J shed 7 bases, with 21 bases lying between them. The germline V gene encodes CDR1 MNHEY and CDR2 SMNVEV (reference sequence). The CDR3 has 15 residues. CDR3 loop: CASTRGAGLVGELFF. The CDR3 DNA follows: TGTGCCAGTACTAGAGGGGCGGGCCTGGTCGGGGAGCTGTTTTTT.

The CDR3 sequence: CASSLRTSGVYNEQFF. CDR3 bases: TGTGCCAGCAGCCTTCGGACTAGCGGGGTTTACAATGAGCAGTTCTTC. V is TRBV5-6 and J is TRBJ2-1; 12 bases match TRBD2. Germline CDR1 is SGHDT and CDR2 is YYEEEE. V shed 4 bases, J shed 4 bases, and the junction held 6 bases outside the gene matches. There are 16 residues in the CDR3.

The sample holds a few counts of this clone. V is TRBV5-1 and J is TRBJ2-3; D possibly corresponds to TRBD1 (6 bases). Germline values: CDR1 SGHRS, CDR2 YFSETQ. This CDR3 region has 14 residues. Trimming left V 1 base short and J 6 bases short, with 12 bases between. The CDR3: CASSLIRGGDTQYF. The DNA of the CDR3 is TGCGCCAGCAGCTTGATCAGGGGTGGGGATACGCAGTATTTT.

This clone was picked up a small number of times. J is TRBJ2-2 and V is TRBV5-1; D gene ambiguous. V was shortened by 0 bases and J by 5 bases, with 11 bases between the two germline ends. Germline V gene sequence: CDR1 SGHRS, CDR2 YFSETQ. The CDR3 covers 15 residues. CDR3 amino acids: CASSLAHPETGELFF. CDR3 coding DNA: TGCGCCAGCAGCTTGGCCCACCCAGAAACCGGGGAGCTGTTTTTT. Full variable domain (rest looked up from reference TRBV5-1 and TRBJ2-2): KAGVTQTPRYLIKTRGQQVTLSCSPISGHRSVSWYQQTPGQGLQFLFEYFSETQRNKGNFPGRFSGRQFSNSRSEMNVSTLELGDSALYLCASSLAHPETGELFFGEGSRLTVL.

The rearrangement uses TRBV4-2 and TRBJ1-3; 12 nucleotides match TRBD1. Germline-derived CDR1 and CDR2 are LGHNA and YNFKEQ. Trimming cost V 5 bases and J 0 bases; bases outside gene matches: 2. There are 16 residues in the CDR3. Here the CDR3 DNA reads TGTGCCAGCAGCGGGGACAGGGGGCCCTCTGGAAACACCATATATTTT. This translates into CASSGDRGPSGNTIYF.

The rearrangement joins TRBV19 to TRBJ2-7, with 12 positions matching TRBD1. Germline assignment: CDR1 LNHDA and CDR2 SQIVND (reference sequence). The CDR3 length is 15 residues. Trimming removed 6 bases from V and 3 bases from J; junction bases left unmatched: 6. The CDR3 region has the DNA TGTGCCAGTAGGCCCGGGACAGGGGGCAGCTACGAGCAGTACTTC. Its translation is CASRPGTGGSYEQYF.

The genes are TRBV6-5 and TRBJ1-2; TRBD1 aligns across 7 bases. The CDR3 runs to 14 residues. Germline values: CDR1 MNHEY, CDR2 SVGAGI. V lost 7 bases and J lost 0; bases outside the gene matches: 5. CDR3 protein: CASKYRGANYGYTF. CDR3 coding DNA: TGTGCCAGCAAATACAGGGGAGCTAACTATGGCTACACCTTC.

V gene TRBV5-6 combines with J gene TRBJ2-7; D may be TRBD2 (5 bases). The CDR3 is 12 amino acids. Per germline, CDR1 SGHDT and CDR2 YYEEEE. Trimming shortened V by 5 bases and J by 2 bases, and 8 bases separated the two germline ends. The CDR3 DNA reads TGTGCCAGCAGTGGGAGCACCTACGAGCAGTACTTC. Amino acid sequence: CASSGSTYEQYF.

The chain links TRBV2 to TRBJ2-3, with 9 bases aligning to TRBD1. The germline CDR1 and CDR2 sequences are SNHLY and FYNNEI. The J segment lost 5 bases and the V segment lost 4 bases, leaving 4 bases of the junction unmatched. This CDR3 is 14 amino acids long. The CDR3 is CASSGNRGQDTQYF. CDR3 nucleotides: TGTGCCAGCAGTGGGAACAGGGGGCAAGATACGCAGTATTTT. Using reference TRBV2 and TRBJ2-3 for the parts outside the CDR3, the full variable domain is EPEVTQTPSHQVTQMGQEVILRCVPISNHLYFYWYRQILGQKVEFLVSFYNNEISEKSEIFDDQFSVERPDGSNFTLKIRSTKLEDSAMYFCASSGNRGQDTQYFGPGTRLTVL.

In DNA form, the CDR3 reads TGTGCCAGCAGCCAAGAGAACAACCCCTACGAGCAGTACTTC. This codes for CASSQENNPYEQYF. The gene calls are TRBV4-2 and TRBJ2-7; no clear D. V was trimmed by 0 bases and J by 2 bases, leaving 8 bases between them. The CDR3 contains 14 residues. The germline CDR1 and CDR2 sequences are LGHNA and YNFKEQ.

The chain's CDR3 is CASSRTGGTSGSYEQYF. The CDR3 nucleotides read TGCGCCAGCAGCCGGACAGGGGGGACTAGCGGGAGCTACGAGCAGTACTTC. The chain links TRBV5-1 to TRBJ2-7; 14 nucleotides agree with TRBD2. CDR1 is SGHRS and CDR2 is YFSETQ in the germline V gene. The trim removed 4 bases at V and 3 bases at J, leaving 9 bases unmatched. CDR3 length: 17 amino acids.

This clone has only a few counts. The rearrangement joins TRBV5-1 to TRBJ2-3, with D possibly TRBD2 on 6 matching bases. This CDR3 spans 15 amino acids. V gave up 0 bases and J gave up 4 bases, with 12 bases separating them. CDR1 and CDR2 from the germline V gene are SGHRS and YFSETQ. The CDR3 nucleotides read TGCGCCAGCAGCTTGGTGGGTGGGAGGTCAGATACGCAGTATTTT. Protein: CASSLVGGRSDTQYF.

The rearrangement uses TRBV18 and TRBJ2-2, with D tentatively TRBD1 (5 bases). Between the trimmed V and J ends, which lost 4 bases and 2 bases, there was a span of 11 bases. The V gene's germline CDR1 is KGHSH and CDR2 LQKENI. The CDR3 extends over 15 amino acids. The CDR3 loop reads CASSQDTGNTGELFF. The DNA of the CDR3 is TGTGCCAGCTCACAGGACACCGGAAACACCGGGGAGCTGTTTTTT. Complete variable domain (other parts from reference TRBV18 and TRBJ2-2): NAGVMQNPRHLVRRRGQEARLRCSPMKGHSHVYWYRQLPEEGLKFMVYLQKENIIDESGMPKERFSAEFPKEGPSILRIQQVVRGDSAAYFCASSQDTGNTGELFFGEGSRLTVL.

The J gene is TRBJ2-5, the V gene TRBV18; no clear D. V was shortened by 3 bases and J by 1 base, with 9 bases between the two germline ends. The CDR3 runs 14 residues. CDR1 is KGHSH and CDR2 is LQKENI in the germline V gene. The CDR3 protein is CASSPASLQETQYF. CDR3 sequence (DNA): TGTGCCAGCTCACCTGCCTCACTCCAAGAGACCCAGTACTTC.

The gene calls are TRBV5-1 and TRBJ2-7, with 8 positions matching TRBD2. Germline CDR1 is SGHRS and CDR2 is YFSETQ. There are 13 residues in the CDR3. Losses at the gene ends were 2 bases for V and 4 bases for J; bases not matched to a gene: 2. CDR3 residues: CASSFSGIYEQYF. The CDR3 DNA is TGCGCCAGCAGCTTTAGCGGGATTTACGAGCAGTACTTC.

The chain uses TRBV18 and TRBJ1-2; 11 bases are a match to TRBD1. The V segment lost 5 bases and the J segment 2 bases; nucleotides outside the gene matches: 4. Germline-derived CDR1 and CDR2 are KGHSH and LQKENI. CDR3 length: 15 amino acids. The DNA of the CDR3 is TGTGCCAGCTCAGGGACAGGGGGAACCAACTATGGCTACACCTTC. Translating it yields CASSGTGGTNYGYTF.

This clone showed up just once. The genes are TRBV5-1 and TRBJ2-4; 12 bases are a match to TRBD1. This CDR3 has 17 amino acids. Germline CDR1 reads SGHRS; CDR2 reads YFSETQ. Trimming removed 2 bases from V and 6 bases from J; junction bases left unmatched: 9. CDR3 protein: CASSLRPGQGALNIQYF. CDR3 nucleotides: TGCGCCAGCAGCTTACGACCGGGACAGGGGGCGTTAAACATTCAGTACTTC.

The chain uses TRBV19 and TRBJ2-6, with no clear D. The CDR3 contains 15 residues. Per the germline V gene, CDR1 is LNHDA and CDR2 is SQIVND (reference sequence). Between the trimmed V and J ends, which lost 3 bases and 2 bases, there was a span of 8 bases. The CDR3 reads CASSMGHAGANVLTF. In nucleotides, the CDR3 is TGTGCCAGTAGTATGGGCCACGCTGGGGCCAACGTCCTGACTTTC.

The chain combines TRBV5-1 with TRBJ2-5; D is uncertain. The CDR3 sequence is 13 residues long. In germline, CDR1 is SGHRS, CDR2 YFSETQ. The V gene lost 4 bases and the J gene lost 2 bases, with 9 bases spanning the gap. The CDR3 spells CASSPTFQETQYF. The CDR3 DNA reads as TGCGCCAGCAGCCCGACATTTCAAGAGACCCAGTACTTC.

CDR3 in amino acids: CASSVGDTGNTIYF. For the CDR3, the DNA is TGTGCCAGCAGCGTAGGCGACACTGGAAACACCATATATTTT. The V gene is TRBV9, the J gene TRBJ1-3; D is unclear. Germline V lookup: CDR1 SGDLS, CDR2 YYNGEE. Between the trimmed V and J ends, which lost 0 bases and 2 bases, there was a span of 6 bases. The CDR3 covers 14 residues.